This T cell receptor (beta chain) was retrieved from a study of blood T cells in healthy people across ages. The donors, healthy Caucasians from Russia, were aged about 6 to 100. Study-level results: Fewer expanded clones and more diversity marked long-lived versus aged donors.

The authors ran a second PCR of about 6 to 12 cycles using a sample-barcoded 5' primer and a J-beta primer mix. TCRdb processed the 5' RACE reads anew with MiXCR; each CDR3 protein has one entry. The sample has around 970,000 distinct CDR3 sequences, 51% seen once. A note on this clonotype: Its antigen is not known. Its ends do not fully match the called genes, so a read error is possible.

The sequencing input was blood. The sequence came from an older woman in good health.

The CDR3 DNA is TGTGCCAGCAGCCAAGTGGGTAGCGGGAGTTACATTGAGCAGTTCTTC. Translating it yields CASSQVGSGSYIEQFF. V and J are TRBV4-2 and TRBJ2-7; 9 positions match TRBD2. The J call may be in error: the DNA end matches TRBJ2-1 better. The germline V gene has CDR1 LGHNA and CDR2 YNFKEQ. CDR3 length: 16 amino acids.